This section outlines one T cell receptor (beta chain) sequence together with its context. Its antigen is as yet unknown. The CDR3 is 16 residues long. Germline V gene sequence: CDR1 LNHDA, CDR2 SQIVND (reference sequence). With 5 bases clipped from V and 4 bases from J, the junction kept 8 bases outside the gene matches. The data were taken from a study of beta chain features in type 1 diabetes. General observations from the study: Whether TCRB rearrangement is influenced by HLA type was left unresolved in this analysis. Moderate yet significant TCRB CDR3 shortening was seen in Type 1 diabetes patients in all four CD4+ subsets.

Sequencing targeted expressed TCRB transcripts, as all isolated RNA had been reverse transcribed. Generated by immunoSEQ multiplex PCR, the TCRdb table keeps only in-frame clones and is missing some. The sample holds about 700,000 clones, around 15% seen once. V is TRBV19 and J is TRBJ2-1; 10 bases agree with TRBD1. The sequenced sample was naive CD4+ T cells from blood. The receptor's source is a man aged 18 to 35 with type 1 diabetes. The CDR3 DNA is TGTGCCAGTAGTGGCCAGACAGGGGGCAGGTACAATGAGCAGTTCTTC. Translated, it gives CASSGQTGGRYNEQFF.